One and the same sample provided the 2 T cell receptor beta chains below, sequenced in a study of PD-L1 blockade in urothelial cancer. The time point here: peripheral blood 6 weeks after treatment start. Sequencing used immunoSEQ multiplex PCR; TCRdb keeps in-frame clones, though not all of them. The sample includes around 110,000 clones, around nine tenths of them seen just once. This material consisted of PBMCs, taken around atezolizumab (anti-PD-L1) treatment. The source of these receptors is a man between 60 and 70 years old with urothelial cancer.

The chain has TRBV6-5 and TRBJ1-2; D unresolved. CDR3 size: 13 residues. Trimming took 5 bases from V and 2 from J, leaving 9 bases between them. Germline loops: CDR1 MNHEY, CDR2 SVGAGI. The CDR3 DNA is TGTGCCAGCAGTGTAGACAAGAACTATGGCTACACCTTC. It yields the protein CASSVDKNYGYTF.

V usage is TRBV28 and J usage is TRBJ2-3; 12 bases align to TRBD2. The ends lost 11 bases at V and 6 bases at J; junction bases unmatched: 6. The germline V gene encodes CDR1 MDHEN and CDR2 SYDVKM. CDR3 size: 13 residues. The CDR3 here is CASGLAGWDTQYF. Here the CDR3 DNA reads TGTGCCTCAGGACTAGCGGGGTGGGATACGCAGTATTTT.